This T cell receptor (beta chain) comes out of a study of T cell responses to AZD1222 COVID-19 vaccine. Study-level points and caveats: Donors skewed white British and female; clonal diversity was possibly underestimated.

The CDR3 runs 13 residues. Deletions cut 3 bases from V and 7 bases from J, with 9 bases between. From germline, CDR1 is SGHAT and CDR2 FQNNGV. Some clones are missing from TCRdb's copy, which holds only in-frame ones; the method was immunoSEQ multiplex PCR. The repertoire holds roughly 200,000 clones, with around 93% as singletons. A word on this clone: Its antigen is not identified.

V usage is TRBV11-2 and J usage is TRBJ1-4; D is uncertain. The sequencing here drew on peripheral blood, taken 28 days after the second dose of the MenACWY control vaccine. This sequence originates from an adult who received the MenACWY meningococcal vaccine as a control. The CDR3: CASSFGEGEKLFF. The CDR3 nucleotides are TGTGCCAGCAGCTTCGGGGAGGGTGAAAAACTGTTTTTT. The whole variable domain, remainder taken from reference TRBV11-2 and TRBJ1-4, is EAGVAQSPRYKIIEKRQSVAFWCNPISGHATLYWYQQILGQGPKLLIQFQNNGVVDDSQLPKDRFSAERLKGVDSTLKIQPAKLEDSAVYLCASSFGEGEKLFFGSGTQLSVL.